The clone carrying this T cell receptor beta chain appeared many times. Antigen specificity is unknown. Regarding time point: longitudinal time-point 1 (baseline). The unsorted libraries had their origin in 2 million PBMCs stored at -80 C. Each CDR3 protein is one row after TCRdb ran MiXCR on the 5' RACE reads. The data show 55,000 to 65,000 distinct CDR3 sequences, 9.5% to 12% seen once. The data belong to a study of neurological immune-mediated disorders. Notes on the study in general: CDR3 amino acid sequences found in expanded clones were never shared across subjects, suggesting private repertoires in all groups.

V was cut by 0 bases and J by 6 bases, with 15 bases left in between. The CDR3 contains 16 residues. The germline CDR1 and CDR2 sequences are LGHNA and YSLEER. The chain is built from TRBV4-3 and TRBJ2-1, with TRBD2 as a possible D gene (7 bases). The sequence was obtained from a male donor with HTLV-1-associated myelopathy (HAM/TSP). The sequenced sample was PBMCs. The CDR3 loop reads CASSQDHRGDINEQFF. The CDR3 DNA is TGCGCCAGCAGCCAAGATCACCGGGGGGACATCAATGAGCAGTTCTTC.